These 9 T cell receptor beta chains were sequenced from one sample in a study of prognosis after radiotherapy for stage I lung cancer. Two rounds of multiplex PCR amplified TCR beta CDR3 from genomic DNA. Used in first-round PCR were primers specific to each TRBV and TRBJ gene. From the multiplex PCR reads, TCRdb called clonotypes with MiXCR, one entry per CDR3 protein. The sample includes 45,000 to 70,000 distinct CDR3 sequences, around 27% of them seen just once. The material was PBMCs, obtained before or after stereotactic body radiation therapy (not recorded which). All receptors derive from a donor aged 50 or older with non-small cell lung cancer.

There are many counts of this clonotype. Being one base from a much bigger clone, this may be a read error. The V call is TRBV6-2 or TRBV6-3, the J call TRBJ1-1, with D tentatively TRBD1 (5 bases). Looked up from germline, CDR1 is MNHEY and CDR2 is SVGEGT. The CDR3 covers 15 residues. Here the CDR3 reads CASSYDWGMNTKAFF. CDR3 DNA: TGTGCCAGCAGTTATGATTGGGGCATGAACACTAAAGCTTTCTTT.

This clonotype was seen ten or more times. This sequence joins TRBV7-2 and TRBJ1-2; 8 bases are a match to TRBD1. This CDR3 spans 12 amino acids. V shed 4 bases and J 7 bases; nucleotides not matched to a gene: 2. Germline-derived CDR1 and CDR2 are SGHTA and FQGNSA. CDR3 amino acids: CASSWDRTGYTF. For the CDR3, the DNA is TGTGCCAGCAGCTGGGACAGGACTGGCTACACCTTC.

About this clonotype: Given a far larger clone just one base away, this is likely a sequencing read error. The chain links TRBV7-3 to TRBJ1-1; D is uncertain. CDR3 size: 13 residues. Germline-derived CDR1 and CDR2 are SGHTA and FQGTGA. V was clipped by 6 bases and J by 1 base, with 9 bases between them. The chain's CDR3 is CASSLHGNTEAFF. The CDR3 nucleotides are TGTGCCAGCAGTTTACATGGGAACACTGAAGCTTTCTTT.

This clonotype was found many times. V is TRBV20-1 and J is TRBJ1-5; 7 nucleotides agree with TRBD1. This CDR3 region has 14 residues. CDR1 is DFQATT and CDR2 is SNEGSKA in the germline V gene (reference sequence). V dropped 0 bases and J dropped 5; count of bases not matched to a gene: 4. CDR3 sequence: CSARDRGLDQPQHF. The CDR3 DNA reads as TGCAGTGCTAGAGACAGGGGGTTAGATCAGCCCCAGCATTTT.

Comments on this clonotype: The junction departs from the called germline gene at one end, perhaps through a read error. The gene calls are TRBV2 and TRBJ2-5, with 13 bases identical to TRBD2. The CDR3 is 14 residues long. Germline CDR1 is SNHLY and CDR2 is FYNNEI. CDR3 protein: CARGLAGRQENQYF. The CDR3 bases are TGTGCCAGGGGACTAGCGGGGAGACAAGAGAACCAGTACTTC.

This clonotype was detected ten times or more. The rearrangement joins TRBV5-5 to TRBJ2-2; 9 nucleotides align to TRBD2. The V gene end was trimmed by 4 bases and the J gene end by 7 bases; junction bases not matched to a gene: 5. The CDR3 is made up of 14 amino acids. Germline V gene lookup returns CDR1 SGHKS and CDR2 YYEKEE (reference sequence). The CDR3 region has the DNA TGTGCCAGCAGCGTAGCGGGGGATGGCGGGGAGCTGTTTTTT. Translated, it gives CASSVAGDGGELFF.

This clonotype was counted a few times. A much more abundant neighbour one base away suggests this may be a read error. The chain has TRBV6-1 and TRBJ2-7; the D gene is possibly TRBD1 (5 bases). Germline-derived CDR1 and CDR2 are MNHNS and SASEGT. Trimming shortened V by 5 bases and J by 4 bases, and 18 bases separated the two germline ends. CDR3 length: 15 residues. The CDR3 protein is CASSKPGPGKYEQYF. DNA of the CDR3: TGTGCCAGCAGTAAACCCGGGCCAGGGAAGTACGAGCAGTACTTC.

This chain links TRBV9 with TRBJ2-2; no definite D call. Per the germline V gene, CDR1 is SGDLS and CDR2 is YYNGEE. The CDR3 has 13 residues. V was cut by 2 bases and J by 10 bases, with 12 bases left in between. CDR3 residues: CASSVNVPVELFF. CDR3 bases: TGTGCCAGCAGCGTTAACGTCCCCGTGGAGCTGTTTTTT. Variable domain in full (rest from reference TRBV9 and TRBJ2-2): DSGVTQTPKHLITATGQRVTLRCSPRSGDLSVYWYQQSLDQGLQFLIQYYNGEERAKGNILERFSAQQFPDLHSELNLSSLELGDSALYFCASSVNVPVELFFGEGSRLTVL.

The J gene is TRBJ2-1, the V gene TRBV4-1; 7 bases are a match to TRBD1. Germline trimming cut 0 bases from V and 6 bases from J; bases unmatched to any gene: 5. In germline, CDR1 is MGHRA, CDR2 YSYEKL. The CDR3 covers 15 residues. The CDR3 sequence: CASSQDRGSFNEQFF. In DNA form, the CDR3 reads TGCGCCAGCAGCCAAGACAGGGGGTCATTCAATGAGCAGTTCTTC.